A selection of T cell receptor beta chains follows, all from one sample in a study of early T cells in non-severe SARS-CoV-2 infection. Each CDR3 protein is one row after TCRdb ran MiXCR on the 5' RACE reads. The sample has 80,000 or so distinct CDR3 sequences, over 13% seen once. Sequencing input: whole blood. These receptor sequences come from an adult who was a healthcare worker with PCR-confirmed SARS-CoV-2 infection or an uninfected control (not recorded which). Each CDR3 is given with its conserved first and last residue. The D gene is left open where the match is weak. The size entry is marked missing in some rows and otherwise reads once, few, many or a size class.

J gene | clone size | D gene | V gene | CDR3 protein | CDR3 DNA
TRBJ2-6 | many | - | TRBV3-1 | CASSPEVGANVLTF | TGTGCCAGCAGCCCGGAAGTTGGGGCCAACGTCCTGACTTTC
TRBJ2-3 | - | TRBD1 | TRBV12-3/TRBV12-4 | CASSTRGQGGSTDTQYF | TGTGCCAGCAGTACCCGTGGACAGGGAGGTAGCACAGATACGCAGTATTTT
TRBJ2-4 | - | TRBD1 | TRBV30 | CACSFRDRGIQYF | TGTGCCTGTTCCTTTCGGGACAGAGGAATCCAGTACTTC
TRBJ2-7 | few | TRBD1 | TRBV11-2 | CASSSTPRQGSYEQYF | TGTGCCAGCAGCTCCACCCCTCGACAGGGAAGCTACGAGCAGTACTTC
TRBJ1-1 | - | - | TRBV18 | CASSPIRQNQNTEAFF | TGTGCCAGCTCACCGATACGACAGAACCAGAACACTGAAGCTTTCTTT
TRBJ2-6 | - | - | TRBV27 | CASSLWAGANVLTF | TGTGCCAGCAGTTTATGGGCTGGGGCCAACGTCCTGACTTTC
TRBJ2-1 | - | - | TRBV28 | CASSPLGPNYNEQFF | TGTGCCAGCAGTCCCCTGGGACCAAACTACAATGAGCAGTTCTTC
TRBJ2-3 | many | TRBD1 | TRBV7-6 | CASSFIRDRAQYF | TGTGCCAGCAGCTTCATCAGGGACAGGGCGCAGTATTTT
TRBJ1-1 | - | - | TRBV20-1 | CSAPSWRNSNTSGAFF | TGCAGTGCTCCGTCCTGGAGGAATTCGAACACTTCTGGGGCTTTCTTT
TRBJ2-3 | many | TRBD2 | TRBV19 | CASSLTSSRTDTQYF | TGTGCCAGTAGTCTGACTAGCAGTCGCACAGATACGCAGTATTTT
TRBJ1-2 | once | TRBD1 | TRBV20-1 | CSARAGGDANYGYTF | TGCAGTGCTAGGGCAGGGGGAGATGCTAACTATGGCTACACCTTC
TRBJ2-1 | - | TRBD2 | TRBV6-4 | CASSDSLAGLDEQFF | TGTGCCAGCAGTGACTCGTTAGCGGGCCTGGATGAGCAGTTCTTC
TRBJ2-7 | - | TRBD2 | TRBV5-4 | CASSLAASGSYEQYF | TGTGCCAGCAGCTTGGCCGCTAGCGGGAGTTACGAGCAGTACTTC
TRBJ2-1 | few | - | TRBV5-8 | CASSLEFMPGTHNEQFF | TGTGCCAGCAGCCTCGAGTTTATGCCGGGGACCCACAATGAGCAGTTCTTC
TRBJ2-7 | - | - | TRBV11-2 | CASSPPGDVEQYF | TGTGCCAGCAGCCCCCCCGGGGACGTGGAGCAGTACTTC
TRBJ2-5 | - | TRBD2 | TRBV6-5 | CASSSTRAGTETQYF | TGTGCCAGCAGTTCAACACGAGCGGGGACAGAGACCCAGTACTTC
TRBJ2-7 | - | - | TRBV19 | CASSNGHLSYEQYF | TGTGCCAGTAGTAACGGACATCTCTCCTACGAGCAGTACTTC
TRBJ1-4 | few | TRBD1 | TRBV7-9 | CASSHDRAGEKLFF | TGTGCCAGCAGCCACGACAGGGCGGGGGAAAAACTGTTTTTT
TRBJ1-6 | many | - | TRBV9 | CASSLDEINSPLHF | TGTGCCAGCAGCCTAGACGAGATTAATTCACCCCTCCACTTT
TRBJ2-1 | many | - | TRBV29-1 | CSVAVGDEQFF | TGCAGCGTCGCCGTGGGGGATGAGCAGTTCTTC
TRBJ2-1 | many | TRBD2 | TRBV10-2 | CASGTSGGGVNEQFF | TGCGCCAGCGGGACTAGCGGGGGAGGGGTCAATGAGCAGTTCTTC
TRBJ2-7 | few | - | TRBV29-1 | CSCTSLRDAGSYEQYF | TGCAGCTGTACTTCCCTTCGGGACGCAGGCTCCTACGAGCAGTACTTC